The clone carrying this T cell receptor beta chain came up a few times. What it recognizes is unknown. This CDR3 has 15 residues. Germline-derived CDR1 and CDR2 are SGHAT and FQNNGV. The germline V and J ends were trimmed by 6 bases and 9 bases, with 21 bases remaining between them. Unique molecular identifiers were incorporated into the prepared TCRbeta library. TCRdb analysed the PCR reads with MiXCR anew, one entry per CDR3 protein. Altogether a few hundred thousand distinct CDR3 sequences are present, over 25% being singletons, with the ten largest covering 30% to 45%. This specimen belongs to a study of T-cell reconstitution after alpha-beta-depleted transplantation in children. General study results and limits: Most T-cell counts and diversity one year after the transplant came from T cells that were newly produced.

The specimen comprised PBMCs, sampled before TCRalphabeta/CD19-depleted stem cell transplant. The rearrangement joins TRBV11-2 to TRBJ1-3, with D tentatively TRBD1 (5 bases). The TCR comes from a boy younger than two with Wiskott-Aldrich syndrome, due to receive a stem cell transplant. CDR3: CASSLLWGSEATIYF. CDR3 nucleotide sequence: TGTGCCAGCAGTTTATTGTGGGGCTCTGAGGCCACCATATATTTT.